The clone carrying this T cell receptor beta chain was seen ten or more times. A junction end diverges from the germline sequence, so it may reflect a read error. Preparation of the TCRbeta library was carried out with unique molecular identifiers. Via MiXCR, TCRdb re-called the PCR reads, giving one row per CDR3 protein. The table has around 52,000 distinct CDR3 sequences, over 4.5% seen once. This record belongs to a study of T-cell reconstitution after alpha-beta-depleted transplantation in children. This CDR3 is 13 amino acids long. Looked up from germline, CDR1 is SNHLY and CDR2 is FYNNEI. Sequencing used PBMCs, mostly from graft donor cells, obtained 60 days after TCRalphabeta/CD19-depleted stem cell transplant. This chain connects TRBV2 to TRBJ2-7; possible D gene TRBD2, 5 bases. The sequence derives from a female patient aged 2-9 years who had a stem cell transplant for aplastic anemia, so the T cells may come from the graft donor. CDR3 coding DNA: TGTGCCAGCAGTGAACTAGCCCCCTATGAGCAGTACTTC. Translation: CASSELAPYEQYF. The full variable domain, completed using reference TRBV2 and TRBJ2-7, is EPEVTQTPSHQVTQMGQEVILRCVPISNHLYFYWYRQILGQKVEFLVSFYNNEISEKSEIFDDQFSVERPDGSNFTLKIRSTKLEDSAMYFCASSELAPYEQYFGPGTRLTVT.